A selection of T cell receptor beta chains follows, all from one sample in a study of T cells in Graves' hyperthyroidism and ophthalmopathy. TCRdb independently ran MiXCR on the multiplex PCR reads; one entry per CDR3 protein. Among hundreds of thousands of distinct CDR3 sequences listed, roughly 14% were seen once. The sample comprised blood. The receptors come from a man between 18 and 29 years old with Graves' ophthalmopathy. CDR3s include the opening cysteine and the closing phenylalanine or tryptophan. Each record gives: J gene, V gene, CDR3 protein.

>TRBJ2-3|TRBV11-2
CASRASGSFTDTQYF
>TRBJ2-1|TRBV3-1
CASSPYPPTSGYLNEQFF
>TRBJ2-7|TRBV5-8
CASSLEGRYISYEQYF
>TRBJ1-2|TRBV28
CASSLRAQVPGYTF
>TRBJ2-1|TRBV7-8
CASSLVVGYNEQFF
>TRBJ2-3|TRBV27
CASSPGQGARWTDTQYF
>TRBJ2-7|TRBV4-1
CASSQGRTGDPYEQYF
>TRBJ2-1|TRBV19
CASSIVGSTGEQFF
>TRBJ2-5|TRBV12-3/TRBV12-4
CASRAGAETQYF
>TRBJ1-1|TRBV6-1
CASSAGPHAEAFF
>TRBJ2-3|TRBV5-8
CASSGRAASTDTQYF
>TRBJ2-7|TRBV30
CAWSRGLAGAYEQYF
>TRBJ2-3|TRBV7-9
CASRERGGVTDTQYF
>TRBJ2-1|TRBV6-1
CASGLAGDDNEQFF
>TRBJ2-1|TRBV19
CASSIWGQGGPRDEQFF
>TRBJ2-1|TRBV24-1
CATSDPPSTKPNEQSF
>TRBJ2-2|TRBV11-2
CASSLLQGAPGELFF
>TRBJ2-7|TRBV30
CAWSVRLYYEQYF
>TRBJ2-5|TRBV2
CASSGEETQYF
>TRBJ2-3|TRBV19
CASSIGVLAGGAVTDTQYF
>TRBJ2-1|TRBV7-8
CASSLVGTSGRSSYNEQFF
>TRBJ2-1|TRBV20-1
CSASTHIYNEQFF
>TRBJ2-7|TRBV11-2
CASSLEGYEQYF
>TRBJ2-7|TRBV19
CASSEQGSDYEQYF
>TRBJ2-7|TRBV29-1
CSVEDNRGISYEQYF
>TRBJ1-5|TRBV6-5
CASSSSRGGNQPQHF
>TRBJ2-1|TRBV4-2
CASSQDVSSGSTYEQFF
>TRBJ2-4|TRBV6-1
CASSYAGWLAKNIQYF
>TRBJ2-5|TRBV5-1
CASSGLAGEGETQYF
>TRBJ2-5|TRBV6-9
CASSFQRLETQYF
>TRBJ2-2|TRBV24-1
CATSGLPNTGELFF
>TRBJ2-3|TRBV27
CASSLEGASTDTQYF
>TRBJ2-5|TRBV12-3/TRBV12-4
CASSLLGPGETQYF
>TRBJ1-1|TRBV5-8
CASSLDLEGRAFF
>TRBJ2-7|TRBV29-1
CSVGGGDRVYNEQYF
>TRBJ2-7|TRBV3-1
CASSLWRGPIYEQYF
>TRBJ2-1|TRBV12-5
CASGLGTERDEQFF
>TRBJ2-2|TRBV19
CASDDNTGELFF
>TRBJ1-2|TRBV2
CASSEKLYGYTF
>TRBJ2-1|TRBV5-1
CASSLEGQGGYNEQFF
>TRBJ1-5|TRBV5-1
CASSLGGQDQPQHF
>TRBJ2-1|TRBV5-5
CASSLALGGRNYNEQFF
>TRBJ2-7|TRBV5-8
CASRDRGDYEQYF
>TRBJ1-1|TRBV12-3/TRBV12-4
CASKGGAGAAFF
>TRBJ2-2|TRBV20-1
CSASHGTGELFF
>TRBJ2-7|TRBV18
CASSGPLDEQYF
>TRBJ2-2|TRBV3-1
CASSQEGNTGELFF
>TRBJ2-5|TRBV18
CASSPTVFQETQYF
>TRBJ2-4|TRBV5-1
CASRGPVGKNIQYF
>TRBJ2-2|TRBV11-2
CASSLEGYYGEGGELFF
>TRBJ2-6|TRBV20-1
CSARDTQGTGANVLTF
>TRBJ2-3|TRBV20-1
CSAREARVDTQYF
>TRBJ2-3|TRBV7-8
CASSFRGRATDTQYF
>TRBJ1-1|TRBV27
CASSPSGEPNTEAFF
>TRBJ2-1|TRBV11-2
CASSLDGTDYNEQFF